This T cell receptor beta chain was observed in a study of T cell repertoires in cytomegalovirus infection. Looking at the study overall: A matching HLA type, together with CMV infection, was signaled by public TCR beta signatures.

TCRdb re-derived calls from the reads in MiXCR, one entry per CDR3 protein. The table includes 450,000 to 600,000 distinct CDR3 sequences, approximately 42% detected once. A remark on this clonotype: Its antigen is not known.

This CDR3 region has 16 residues. With V trimmed by 2 bases and J by 4 bases, 6 bases remained unmatched. Germline assignment: CDR1 LGHNA and CDR2 YSLEER. The chain combines TRBV4-3 with TRBJ2-1; 9 bases are shared with TRBD1. Sequencing used cultured PBMCs, obtained from culture after CMV antigen stimulation. The TCR sequence derives from a human donor in good health (CMV status not recorded). Some clones in this sample may be carry-over from other donors' samples. CDR3: CASSQLPGQGYNEQFF. The CDR3 DNA follows: TGCGCCAGCAGCCAACTGCCGGGACAGGGTTACAATGAGCAGTTCTTC.